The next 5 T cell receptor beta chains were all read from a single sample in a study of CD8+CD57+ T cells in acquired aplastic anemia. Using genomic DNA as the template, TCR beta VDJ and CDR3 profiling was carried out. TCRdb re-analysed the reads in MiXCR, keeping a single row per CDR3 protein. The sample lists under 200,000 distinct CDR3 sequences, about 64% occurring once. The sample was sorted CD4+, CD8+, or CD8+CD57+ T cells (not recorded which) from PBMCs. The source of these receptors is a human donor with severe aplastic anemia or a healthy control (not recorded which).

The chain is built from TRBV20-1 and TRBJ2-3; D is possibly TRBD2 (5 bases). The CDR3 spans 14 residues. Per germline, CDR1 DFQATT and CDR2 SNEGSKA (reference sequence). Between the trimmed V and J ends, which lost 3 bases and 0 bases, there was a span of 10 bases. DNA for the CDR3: TGCAGTGCTAGTGAGGCGGGTAGCACAGATACGCAGTATTTT. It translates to CSASEAGSTDTQYF.

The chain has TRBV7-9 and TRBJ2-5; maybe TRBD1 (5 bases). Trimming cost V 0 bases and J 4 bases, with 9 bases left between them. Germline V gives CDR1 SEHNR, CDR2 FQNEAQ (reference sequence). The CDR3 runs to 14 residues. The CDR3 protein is CASSLARQSETQYF. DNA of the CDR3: TGTGCCAGCAGCTTAGCCCGACAGTCAGAGACCCAGTACTTC.

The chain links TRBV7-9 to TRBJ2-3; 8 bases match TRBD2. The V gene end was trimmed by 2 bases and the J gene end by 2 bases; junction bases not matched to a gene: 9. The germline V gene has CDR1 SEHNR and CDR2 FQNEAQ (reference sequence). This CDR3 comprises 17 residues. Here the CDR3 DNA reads TGTGCCAGCAGCTTACCCCGGAAAGCGGGGGACACAGATACGCAGTATTTT. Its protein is CASSLPRKAGDTDTQYF.

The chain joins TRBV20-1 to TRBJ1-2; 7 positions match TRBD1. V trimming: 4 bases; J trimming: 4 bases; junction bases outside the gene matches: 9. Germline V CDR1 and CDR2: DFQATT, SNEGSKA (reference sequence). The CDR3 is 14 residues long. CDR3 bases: TGCAGTGCTATTGACAGGGCGATAGGCTATGGCTACACCTTC. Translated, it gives CSAIDRAIGYGYTF.

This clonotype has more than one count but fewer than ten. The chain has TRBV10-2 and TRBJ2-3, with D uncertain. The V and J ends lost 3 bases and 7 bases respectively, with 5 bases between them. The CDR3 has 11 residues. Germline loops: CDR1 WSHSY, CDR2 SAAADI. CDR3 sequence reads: CASSDPYTQYF. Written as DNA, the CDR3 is TGCGCCAGCAGTGACCCCTATACGCAGTATTTT.